This TCR beta chain originates from a study of T-cell memory formation after mild COVID-19. One entry per CDR3 protein results from TCRdb running MiXCR on the 5' RACE reads. In the table there are 470,000 or so distinct CDR3 sequences, approximately 25% of which are singletons. This receptor was taken from an adult woman who had mild COVID-19 (a few samples of this study predate the infection). Cell type and time point are not known. Sequences were obtained from PBMCs or a T cell subset sorted from them (not recorded which).

DNA of the CDR3: TGTGCCAGCAGTTTCTGGCGGGAAGGGGAGCTGTTTTTT. It codes for CASSFWREGELFF. The V call is TRBV27, the J call TRBJ2-2; tentative D call: TRBD2 (6 bases). V lost 3 bases and J lost 8, with 10 bases in between. The CDR3 runs 13 residues. Germline V gene lookup returns CDR1 MNHEY and CDR2 SMNVEV (reference sequence).